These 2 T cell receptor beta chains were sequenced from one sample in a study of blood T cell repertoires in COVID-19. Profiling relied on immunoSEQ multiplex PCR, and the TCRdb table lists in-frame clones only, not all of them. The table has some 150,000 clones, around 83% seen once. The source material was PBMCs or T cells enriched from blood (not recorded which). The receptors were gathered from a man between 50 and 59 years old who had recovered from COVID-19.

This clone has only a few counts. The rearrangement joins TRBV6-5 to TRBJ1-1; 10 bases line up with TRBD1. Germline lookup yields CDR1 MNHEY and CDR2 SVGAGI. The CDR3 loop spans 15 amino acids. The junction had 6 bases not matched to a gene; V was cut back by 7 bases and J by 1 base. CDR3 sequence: CASITTGGSNTEAFF. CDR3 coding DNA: TGTGCCAGCATTACGACAGGGGGCTCGAACACTGAAGCTTTCTTT.

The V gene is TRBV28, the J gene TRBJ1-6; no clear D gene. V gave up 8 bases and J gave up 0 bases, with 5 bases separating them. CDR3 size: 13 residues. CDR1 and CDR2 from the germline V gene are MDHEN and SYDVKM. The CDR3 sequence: CASLSSYNSPLHF. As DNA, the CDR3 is TGTGCCAGCTTGAGCTCCTATAATTCACCCCTCCACTTT.